This TCR beta chain was obtained from a study of quantifying T cell responses using KT2 cells. Study in general: Reverse transcription used primers in the TCR alpha and beta constant regions. Estimated efficiency of the T4 ligation step was above 8.5% under optimum conditions. Study-wide results and limits: Detection of KT2 sequences held at the lowest tested level, about one cell per 100,000 PBMC. KT2 sequence counts showed saturation when very many KT2 cells were spiked in.

An oligo carrying a UMI was ligated to the cDNA 3' end. An equimolar mix of RC1.1 and RC1.2 primed the beta chain across TRBC1 and TRBC2. A single record per CDR3 protein comes from TCRdb applying MiXCR to the UMI-ligation and nested PCR reads. The table records roughly 51,000 distinct CDR3 sequences, 9% to 15% of them present only once. Fixed numbers of PBMC received varying amounts of KT2 cells. At least ten counts were recorded for this clonotype. What it recognizes is unknown. Sequenced sample: PBMCs spiked with cells of the T cell clone KT2. The receptor comes from a human donor.

DNA for the CDR3: TGTGCCAGCAGCGCTAGACAGGGCTACAATGAGCAGTTCTTC. It encodes CASSARQGYNEQFF. V gene TRBV11-3 combines with J gene TRBJ2-1, with 7 nucleotides matching TRBD1. V trimming: 5 bases; J trimming: 3 bases; junction bases outside the gene matches: 4. This CDR3 has 14 amino acids. The germline V gene encodes CDR1 SGHNT and CDR2 YENEEA.